One and the same sample provided the 27 T cell receptor beta chains below, sequenced in a study of blood T cell repertoires in COVID-19. Assay used: immunoSEQ multiplex PCR; TCRdb lists only in-frame clones, some missing. In the table there are roughly 290,000 clones, 87% of which are singletons. Sequencing was done on a sample of PBMCs or T cells enriched from blood (not recorded which). The receptors originated from a woman in her thirties or forties who had recovered from COVID-19.

The rearrangement links TRBV7-8 to TRBJ2-7; D possibly corresponds to TRBD2 (6 bases). V was cut by 5 bases and J by 3 bases, with 8 bases left in between. The germline V gene has CDR1 SGHVS and CDR2 FQNEAQ. The CDR3 covers 12 residues. The CDR3 nucleotides are TGTGCCAGCAGCCCCGGGGGCTACGAGCAGTACTTC. Amino acid sequence: CASSPGGYEQYF.

The genes are TRBV10-3 and TRBJ2-3; possible D gene TRBD1, 6 bases. Trimming took off 3 bases at V and 2 bases at J, with 9 bases between the two ends. CDR1 and CDR2 (germline): ENHRY, SYGVKD. The CDR3 spans 14 residues. CDR3: CAISEGQPTDTQYF. In DNA, the CDR3 is TGTGCCATCAGTGAAGGACAGCCCACAGATACGCAGTATTTT.

The chain is built from TRBV19 and TRBJ1-2; D may be TRBD1 (6 bases). The CDR3 is made up of 14 amino acids. CDR1 and CDR2 (germline): LNHDA, SQIVND (reference sequence). V lost 8 bases and J lost 0, with 13 bases in between. DNA for the CDR3: TGTGCCAGTGGTGGACAGCCAGCTAACTATGGCTACACCTTC. Amino acid sequence: CASGGQPANYGYTF.

The J gene is TRBJ2-1, the V gene TRBV30; D gene unclear. CDR3 length: 11 amino acids. Germline V gene data show CDR1 as GTSNPN and CDR2 as SVGIG (reference sequence). V lost 2 bases to trimming and J lost 9 bases, with 8 bases between them. The CDR3 loop reads CAWSRGGEQFF. The CDR3 DNA is TGTGCCTGGAGTCGTGGCGGTGAGCAGTTCTTC.

This chain uses TRBV4-3 with TRBJ2-1; 8 nucleotides match TRBD2. The CDR3 loop spans 15 amino acids. Germline assignment: CDR1 LGHNA and CDR2 YSLEER. Trimming removed 4 bases from V and 4 bases from J; junction bases left unmatched: 6. The CDR3 sequence: CASSPRSGVYNEQFF. In nucleotides, the CDR3 is TGCGCCAGCAGCCCCCGTAGCGGGGTGTACAATGAGCAGTTCTTC.

The chain recombines TRBV28 with TRBJ2-7; 14 bases fit TRBD2. The germline gives CDR1 MDHEN, CDR2 SYDVKM. CDR3 length equals 17 residues. The V segment lost 2 bases and the J segment 4 bases; nucleotides outside the gene matches: 7. CDR3: CASSLERTSGRRYEQYF. The CDR3 DNA is TGTGCCAGCAGTTTAGAGCGGACTAGCGGGAGGCGGTACGAGCAGTACTTC.

V is TRBV30 and J is TRBJ2-4; no clear D gene. Trimming removed 4 bases at V and 0 bases at J, with 7 bases between. Looked up from germline, CDR1 is GTSNPN and CDR2 is SVGIG (reference sequence). The CDR3 has 13 residues. In nucleotides, the CDR3 is TGTGCCTGGAATTCCTTAGCCAAAAACATTCAGTACTTC. Its translation: CAWNSLAKNIQYF.

The chain recombines TRBV7-8 with TRBJ1-5; D uncertain. Germline CDR1 and CDR2: SGHVS and FQNEAQ. V lost 3 bases to trimming and J lost 2 bases, with 5 bases between them. The CDR3 is made up of 13 amino acids. The CDR3 region is CASSFEGNQPQHF. The CDR3 coding sequence is TGTGCCAGCAGCTTTGAGGGCAATCAGCCCCAGCATTTT.

The chain uses TRBV3-1 (or the pseudogene TRBV3-2) and TRBJ1-3, with 7 bases identical to TRBD1. The germline V gene has CDR1 LGHDT and CDR2 YNNKEL (reference sequence). V dropped 5 bases and J dropped 4; count of bases not matched to a gene: 5. The CDR3 runs 14 residues. The CDR3, as DNA: TGTGCCAGCAGCAGAGGACAGGCAGGAAACACCATATATTTT. It is translated as CASSRGQAGNTIYF.

The chain links TRBV19 to TRBJ2-3; TRBD2 matches at 12 bases. CDR1 is LNHDA, CDR2 SQIVND, per germline (reference sequence). Trimming at V came to 9 bases and at J to 7 bases, leaving 8 bases not matched to a gene. This CDR3 contains 14 residues. The CDR3: CASSTSGRLYTQYF. The CDR3 DNA follows: TGTGCCAGCTCTACTAGCGGGAGGTTGTATACGCAGTATTTT. Full variable domain (rest looked up from reference TRBV19 and TRBJ2-3): DGGITQSPKYLFRKEGQNVTLSCEQNLNHDAMYWYRQDPGQGLRLIYYSQIVNDFQKGDIAEGYSVSREKKESFPLTVTSAQKNPTAFYLCASSTSGRLYTQYFGPGTRLTVL.

This clone occurred once. The rearrangement links TRBV6-5 to TRBJ1-2; D unresolved. The V gene's germline CDR1 is MNHEY and CDR2 SVGAGI. The length of the CDR3 is 15 residues. V gave up 0 bases and J gave up 6 bases, with 14 bases separating them. The CDR3 nucleotides are TGTGCCAGCAGTTACTCAGAGGGAATCTCGGATGGCTACACCTTC. This codes for CASSYSEGISDGYTF.

V and J are TRBV28 and TRBJ2-1; 8 positions agree with TRBD2. The ends lost 3 bases at V and 5 bases at J; junction bases unmatched: 6. The V gene's germline CDR1 is MDHEN and CDR2 SYDVKM. The CDR3 covers 15 residues. The CDR3 spells CASSFYGRENNEQFF. Written as DNA, the CDR3 is TGTGCCAGCAGTTTTTACGGGAGGGAGAACAATGAGCAGTTCTTC.

The V and J genes are TRBV5-5 and TRBJ2-7, with D perhaps matching TRBD1 (5 bases). The V gene lost 4 bases and the J gene lost 3 bases, with 11 bases spanning the gap. Germline lookup yields CDR1 SGHKS and CDR2 YYEKEE (reference sequence). The CDR3 covers 13 residues. CDR3 in DNA: TGTGCCAGCAGCCAATCAGGGATCTACGAGCAGTACTTC. It specifies CASSQSGIYEQYF. Complete variable domain (other parts from reference TRBV5-5 and TRBJ2-7): DAGVTQSPTHLIKTRGQQVTLRCSPISGHKSVSWYQQVLGQGPQFIFQYYEKEERGRGNFPDRFSARQFPNYSSELNVNALLLGDSALYLCASSQSGIYEQYFGPGTRLTVT.

The chain links TRBV15 to TRBJ2-7; D is perhaps TRBD1 (5 bases). V lost 5 bases and J lost 3, with 14 bases in between. The CDR3 has 14 amino acids. CDR1 LNHNV and CDR2 YYDKDF come from the germline V gene (reference sequence). This chain's CDR3 is CATSEVRRDYEQYF. CDR3 sequence (DNA): TGTGCCACCAGCGAGGTTCGCAGGGACTACGAGCAGTACTTC.

V is TRBV20-1 and J is TRBJ1-2, with a tentative D call TRBD1 (5 bases). The V end was cut by 5 bases, the J end by 5 bases, with 9 bases between. CDR3 length: 11 amino acids. CDR1 DFQATT and CDR2 SNEGSKA come from the germline V gene (reference sequence). This CDR3 is CSARTLYGYTF. The CDR3 nucleotides read TGCAGTGCTCGGACACTGTATGGCTACACCTTC.

V usage is TRBV6-2 or TRBV6-3 and J usage is TRBJ2-1; 9 bases fit TRBD1. With V trimmed by 5 bases and J by 4 bases, 3 bases remained unmatched. Germline loops: CDR1 MNHEY, CDR2 SVGEGT. This CDR3 has 14 amino acids. CDR3 bases: TGTGCCAGCAGTCGGGACAGGGATTACAATGAGCAGTTCTTC. The encoded protein is CASSRDRDYNEQFF.

The chain is built from TRBV30 and TRBJ2-5; D perhaps matches TRBD1 (6 bases). The V end was cut by 0 bases, the J end by 5 bases, with 19 bases between. The germline V gene has CDR1 GTSNPN and CDR2 SVGIG (reference sequence). The CDR3 totals 16 residues. Here the CDR3 reads CAWSVGMDSGSETQYF. The CDR3 DNA reads as TGTGCCTGGAGTGTAGGTATGGACAGCGGCTCGGAGACCCAGTACTTC.

The chain recombines TRBV7-3 with TRBJ2-7; 10 positions match TRBD2. The germline gives CDR1 SGHTA, CDR2 FQGTGA. V was pared by 0 bases and J by 4 bases, with 3 bases of the junction left unmatched. The CDR3 runs 15 residues. The CDR3 DNA follows: TGTGCCAGCAGCTTAACGGGACTAGCGAATTACGAGCAGTACTTC. It yields the protein CASSLTGLANYEQYF.

V usage is TRBV5-1 and J usage is TRBJ2-1; 8 bases match TRBD1. Germline V gives CDR1 SGHRS, CDR2 YFSETQ. The CDR3 totals 14 residues. Unmatched junction bases numbered 9, after V lost 6 bases and J lost 7 bases. CDR3 nucleotides: TGCGCCAGCAAGGCAGGGGGCAGATTGAATGAGCAGTTCTTC. It specifies CASKAGGRLNEQFF.

The chain joins TRBV29-1 to TRBJ2-2; perhaps TRBD1 as D (6 bases). Trimming cost V 6 bases and J 4 bases, with 12 bases left between them. The CDR3 loop spans 13 amino acids. Germline V gives CDR1 SQVTM, CDR2 ANQGSEA. CDR3 in amino acids: CSVYRDLTGELFF. CDR3 DNA sequence: TGCAGCGTCTACAGGGACCTCACCGGGGAGCTGTTTTTT.

The gene calls are TRBV28 and TRBJ2-6; no reliable D call. Deletions cut 6 bases from V and 4 bases from J, with 13 bases between. Germline V gene sequence: CDR1 MDHEN, CDR2 SYDVKM. The length of the CDR3 is 15 residues. The CDR3 sequence is CASRTPGSGANVLTF. As DNA, the CDR3 is TGTGCCAGCAGGACCCCCGGGTCCGGGGCCAACGTCCTGACTTTC.

V gene TRBV5-6 combines with J gene TRBJ2-3; 12 bases are a match to TRBD2. CDR1 is SGHDT, CDR2 YYEEEE, per germline. V dropped 4 bases and J dropped 7; count of bases not matched to a gene: 7. The CDR3 is made up of 15 amino acids. CDR3 amino acids: CASSRGLAGSYTQYF. The CDR3 bases are TGTGCCAGCAGCCGCGGACTAGCGGGGAGCTATACGCAGTATTTT.

The rearrangement links TRBV6-2 or TRBV6-3 to TRBJ2-1; D possibly corresponds to TRBD2 (5 bases). The CDR3 is 15 residues long. V shed 5 bases and J shed 9 bases, with 20 bases lying between them. The germline gives CDR1 MNHEY, CDR2 SVGEGT. CDR3 sequence reads: CASSVRLLRDVEQFF. The CDR3 DNA reads TGTGCCAGCAGTGTAAGACTCCTCCGGGATGTTGAGCAGTTCTTC.

V gene TRBV2 combines with J gene TRBJ2-7, with D possibly TRBD2 on 5 matching bases. Deletions cut 6 bases from V and 6 bases from J, with 9 bases between. The CDR3 contains 11 residues. Germline CDR1 and CDR2: SNHLY and FYNNEI. The CDR3 loop reads CASRLAGEQYF. Here the CDR3 DNA reads TGTGCCAGCAGGCTAGCAGGCGAGCAGTACTTC.

A note on this clone: Different DNA sequences within this sample yield the same CDR3. The rearrangement links TRBV7-9 to TRBJ2-7, with 8 nucleotides matching TRBD2. With V trimmed by 2 bases and J by 3 bases, 0 bases remained unmatched. The CDR3 has 13 amino acids. Germline V lookup: CDR1 SEHNR, CDR2 FQNEAQ (reference sequence). CDR3: CASSLSGSYEQYF. CDR3 nucleotide sequence: TGTGCCAGCAGCTTAAGCGGGAGCTACGAGCAGTACTTC.

The CDR3, as DNA: TGTGCCAGCAGCGGGTCAGGGTGGGCTAACTATGGCTACACCTTC. It encodes CASSGSGWANYGYTF. The chain is built from TRBV9 and TRBJ1-2; possible D gene TRBD1, 5 bases. The CDR3 has 15 residues. V was clipped by 3 bases and J by 0 bases, with 12 bases between them. Germline-derived CDR1 and CDR2 are SGDLS and YYNGEE.

The chain has TRBV5-1 and TRBJ2-1, with TRBD2 matching over 8 bases. The V and J ends lost 3 bases and 8 bases, in that order; junction bases with no gene match: 16. The CDR3 covers 17 residues. CDR1 is SGHRS and CDR2 is YFSETQ in the germline V gene. CDR3 protein: CASSSQYGRAGGDEQFF. CDR3 in DNA: TGCGCCAGCAGCTCTCAATACGGGAGGGCCGGAGGGGATGAGCAGTTCTTC.